A selection of T cell receptor beta chains follows, all from one sample in a study of CD4 T cell repertoires in COVID-19. The repertoire was sequenced with immunoSEQ multiplex PCR; TCRdb's copy has only in-frame clones and lacks some. The data show about 75,000 clones, approximately 83% seen once. This specimen was CD4+ T cells from peripheral blood, taken after recovery from COVID-19. The receptor set was obtained from a human donor who had COVID-19. The CDR3 runs from the conserved cysteine through the conserved F or W. The order of the fields is V gene, D gene, CDR3 protein. D genes are given only for firm matches.

TRBV28 | TRBD2 | CASRGGGSGRINEQFF
TRBV5-4 | TRBD1 | CASSLLGRTGLYEQYF
TRBV11-1 | . | CASSQAIQGTEAFF
TRBV7-2 | . | CASSFARGPADTQYF
TRBV6-5 | . | CASSNKGSNQPQHF
TRBV2 | TRBD1 | CASSPQTGTYGYTF
TRBV3-1/TRBV3-2 | . | CASSPQTYNEQFF
TRBV19 | . | CASSMPPTVYSNQPQHF
TRBV28 | TRBD2 | CASREGLAGVSEQFF
TRBV6-5 | . | CASSYGGNPRNEQFF
TRBV5-4 | . | CASSRRGATNEKLFF
TRBV6-5 | . | CASSLTGNTEAFF
TRBV19 | . | CASSLGTDSYGYTF
TRBV7-2 | . | CASSLRIGIDRRNNEQFF
TRBV5-6 | TRBD2 | CASSLSEIAGVIQYF
TRBV6-5 | . | CASSYGLNSGNTIYF
TRBV19 | TRBD1 | CASSLGGQGYEQYF
TRBV3-1/TRBV3-2 | . | CASSQREPGGEKLFF
TRBV3-1/TRBV3-2 | . | CASSPMDFTDTQYF
TRBV6-5 | . | CASGYTGELFF
TRBV19 | TRBD1 | CASSIDATGKYGYTF
TRBV9 | . | CASERNYGYTF
TRBV28 | . | CASRIPSTDTQYF
TRBV30 | . | CAWAPRNEKLFF
TRBV6-5 | . | CASSYNRRNTEAFF
TRBV3-1/TRBV3-2 | TRBD1 | CASSLWTGTGIHEQYF
TRBV6-5 | . | CASRPTPGNTEAFF
TRBV7-8 | TRBD2 | CASSLGLASSTDTQYF
TRBV10-3 | TRBD2 | CAISDLGLAGTDTQYF